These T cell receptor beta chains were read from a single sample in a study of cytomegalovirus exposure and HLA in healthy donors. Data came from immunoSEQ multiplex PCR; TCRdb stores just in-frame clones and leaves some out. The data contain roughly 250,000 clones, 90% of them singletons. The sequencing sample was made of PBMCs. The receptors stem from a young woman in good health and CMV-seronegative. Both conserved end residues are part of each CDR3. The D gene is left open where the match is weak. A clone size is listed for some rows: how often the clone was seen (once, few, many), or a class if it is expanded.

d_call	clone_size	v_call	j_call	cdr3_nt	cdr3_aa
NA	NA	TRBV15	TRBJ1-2	TGTGCCACCAGCAGAGAGCGCCTCCCCAGGGATCGATACCTTTATGGCTACACCTTC	CATSRERLPRDRYLYGYTF
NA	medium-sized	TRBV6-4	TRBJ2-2	TGTGCCAGCAGTGCGGGAGCCGACACCGGGGAGCTGTTTTTT	CASSAGADTGELFF
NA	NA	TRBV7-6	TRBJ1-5	TGTGCCAGCAGCTTAGCCGAGGGGACAAATCAGCCCCAGCATTTT	CASSLAEGTNQPQHF
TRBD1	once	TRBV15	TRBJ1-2	TGTGCCACCAGCAGGGGACAGGGGAACTATGGCTACACCTTC	CATSRGQGNYGYTF
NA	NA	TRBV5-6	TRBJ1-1	TGTGCCAGCAGCTTGGCCGGAGGGTTGGAAGCTTTCTTT	CASSLAGGLEAFF
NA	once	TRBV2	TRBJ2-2	TGTGCCAGCAGTGATAAGAGGTTCGGGGAGCTGTTTTTT	CASSDKRFGELFF
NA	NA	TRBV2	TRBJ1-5	TGTGCCAGCAGTGAAGCTTTAGGGGGCAATCAGCCCCAGCATTTT	CASSEALGGNQPQHF
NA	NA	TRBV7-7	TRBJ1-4	TGTGCCAGCAGCTTACGCAGGGGCGGACGCGAAAAACTGTTTTTT	CASSLRRGGREKLFF
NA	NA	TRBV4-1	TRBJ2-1	TGCGCCAGCAGCCAAGTGTTGCGGGGCGAAAGGGCTCATGGTGAGCAGTTCTTC	CASSQVLRGERAHGEQFF
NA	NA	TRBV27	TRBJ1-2	TGTGCCAGCAGCTCCACCAGGGGCTATGGCTACACCTTC	CASSSTRGYGYTF
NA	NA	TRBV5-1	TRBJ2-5	TGCGCCAGCAGCTTTAGTAGCGCCCAAGAGACCCAGTACTTC	CASSFSSAQETQYF
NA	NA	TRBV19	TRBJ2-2	TGTGCCAGCTTTTACGGGGAGCTGTTTTTT	CASFYGELFF
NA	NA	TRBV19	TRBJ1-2	TGTGCCAGTAGTACCTCTCCGGGGTTAACGTACTATGGCTACACCTTC	CASSTSPGLTYYGYTF
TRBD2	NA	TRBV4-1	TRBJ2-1	TGCGCCAGCAGCCAGTCTGGAGCGGGGGGTTTCAATGAGCAGTTCTTC	CASSQSGAGGFNEQFF
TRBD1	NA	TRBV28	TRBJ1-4	TGTGCCAGCAGTTCACCGGGACAGGGAAATGAAAAACTGTTTTTT	CASSSPGQGNEKLFF
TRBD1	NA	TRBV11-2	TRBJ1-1	TGTGCCAGCAGCGGGAGGGACAGGGGGCACACTGAAGCTTTCTTT	CASSGRDRGHTEAFF
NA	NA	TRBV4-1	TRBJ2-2	TGCGCCAGCAGCCCCACAGCTCCCAGGGGGAACACCGGGGAGCTGTTTTTT	CASSPTAPRGNTGELFF
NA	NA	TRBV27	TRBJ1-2	TGTGCCAGCAGTCTCAACCAGGGGTATGATGGCTACACCTTC	CASSLNQGYDGYTF
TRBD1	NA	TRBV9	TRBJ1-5	TGTGCCAGCAGCGTAGGACAGGGGGATCAGCCCCAGCATTTT	CASSVGQGDQPQHF
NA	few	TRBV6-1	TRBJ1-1	TGTGCCAGCAGTGAATTTGAGGGATGGGAAGCTTTCTTT	CASSEFEGWEAFF
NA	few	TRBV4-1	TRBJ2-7	TGCGCCAGCAGCCAAGATGGGCCTCGCGAGCAGTACTTC	CASSQDGPREQYF
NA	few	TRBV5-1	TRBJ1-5	TGCGCCAGCAGCTTGGGAGGGCCTAGCAATCAGCCCCAGCATTTT	CASSLGGPSNQPQHF
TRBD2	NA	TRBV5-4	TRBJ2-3	TGTGCCAGCAGCTTATTAGCGGGGGGGCGGACAGATACGCAGTATTTT	CASSLLAGGRTDTQYF
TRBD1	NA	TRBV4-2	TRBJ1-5	TGTGCCAGCAGCCAGGAACAGGGGCGGACGGGCAATCAGCCCCAGCATTTT	CASSQEQGRTGNQPQHF
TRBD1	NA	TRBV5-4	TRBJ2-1	TGTGCCAGCAGCTTGGGACAGGGGTACAATGAGCAGTTCTTC	CASSLGQGYNEQFF
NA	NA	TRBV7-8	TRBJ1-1	TGTGCCAGCCGGGAGGGGCGCACGAACACTGAAGCTTTCTTT	CASREGRTNTEAFF
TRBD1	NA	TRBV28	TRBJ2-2	TGTGCCAGCAGCCGGGGACAGGGGCCCGGGGAGCTGTTTTTT	CASSRGQGPGELFF
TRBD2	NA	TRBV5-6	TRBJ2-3	TGTGCCAGCAGCTTGAGATCGACTAGCGCTAGCACAGATACGCAGTATTTT	CASSLRSTSASTDTQYF
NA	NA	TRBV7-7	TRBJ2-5	TGTGCCAGCAGTCCTATAGCGGTCCAAGAGACCCAGTACTTC	CASSPIAVQETQYF
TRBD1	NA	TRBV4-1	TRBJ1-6	TGCGCCAGCAGCCTACAACCGGGACAGGGAAGCAGTTCACCCCTCCACTTT	CASSLQPGQGSSSPLHF
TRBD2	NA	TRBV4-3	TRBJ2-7	TGCGCCAGCAGCGTCGGACTAGCGCTCTACGAGCAGTACTTC	CASSVGLALYEQYF
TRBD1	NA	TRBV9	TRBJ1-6	TGTGCCAGCAGCATACCCAACAAGCCGGGACAGGGGTGGATTTCACCCCTCCACTTT	CASSIPNKPGQGWISPLHF
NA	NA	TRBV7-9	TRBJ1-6	TGTGCCAGCAGCTTATTGGTCAGGGATTCACCCCTCCACTTT	CASSLLVRDSPLHF
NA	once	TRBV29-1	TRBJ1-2	TGCAGCGTTCGGGGGTACTATGGCTACACCTTC	CSVRGYYGYTF
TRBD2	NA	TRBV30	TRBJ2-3	TGTGCCTGGACGGCTAGCGGGGGCCGGACAGATACGCAGTATTTT	CAWTASGGRTDTQYF
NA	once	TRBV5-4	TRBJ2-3	TGTGCCAGCAGCTTCGGTACCAGCACAGATACGCAGTATTTT	CASSFGTSTDTQYF
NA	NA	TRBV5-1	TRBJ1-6	TGCGCCAGCAGCTTCGCACAGGGTCAAGTGGGTTCACCCCTCCACTTT	CASSFAQGQVGSPLHF
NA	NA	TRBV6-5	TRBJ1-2	TGTGCCAGCAGTTACCTACAGGGTTTGGATGGCTACACCTTC	CASSYLQGLDGYTF
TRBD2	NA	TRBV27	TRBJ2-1	TGTGCCAGCAGTCAAACACTAGCGGGGGTTGTCTATGAGCAGTTCTTC	CASSQTLAGVVYEQFF
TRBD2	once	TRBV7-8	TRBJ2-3	TGTGCCAGCAGCTGGGGGGGGACTTCCCGGGGCACAGATACGCAGTATTTT	CASSWGGTSRGTDTQYF
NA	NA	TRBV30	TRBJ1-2	TGTGCCTGGAACAATCAGGGTGTACAAGGCTATGGCTACACCTTC	CAWNNQGVQGYGYTF
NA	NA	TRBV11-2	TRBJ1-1	TGTGCCAGCAGCTTAGGTTATGCAGGGGCCATGAACACTGAAGCTTTCTTT	CASSLGYAGAMNTEAFF